The 20 T cell receptor beta chains below come from one sample, sequenced in a study of cytomegalovirus exposure and HLA in healthy donors. Primers for the PCR totalled 60 Vbeta and 13 Jbeta. Method: immunoSEQ multiplex PCR; TCRdb's copy keeps in-frame clones and lacks some. The sample includes about 83,000 clones, 81% seen only once; the top ten take around 1.9%. The sample taken for sequencing was PBMCs. These receptors came from a woman under 40 in good health and CMV-seronegative.

The chain links TRBV9 to TRBJ2-1; 10 positions agree with TRBD2. This CDR3 has 16 residues. V dropped 3 bases and J dropped 7; count of bases not matched to a gene: 10. Germline V CDR1 and CDR2: SGDLS, YYNGEE. The CDR3 nucleotides read TGTGCCAGCAGCGAGAAGCCGGGACTAGCGACGAATGAGCAGTTCTTC. This encodes CASSEKPGLATNEQFF.

CDR3 in amino acids: CASRIGSYTPAASSGNTIYF. The DNA of the CDR3 is TGTGCCAGCAGGATAGGTTCATATACGCCAGCAGCGTCCTCTGGAAACACCATATATTTT. This chain joins TRBV6-7 and TRBJ1-3; D not resolved. TRBV6-7 is designated an ORF whose function remains uncertain. CDR3 length: 20 amino acids. The V and J ends lost 6 bases and 0 bases respectively, with 27 bases between them.

This chain connects TRBV4-3 to TRBJ2-5, with 9 bases lining up with TRBD2. The CDR3 runs 13 residues. Losses at the gene ends were 3 bases for V and 4 bases for J; bases not matched to a gene: 0. Germline-derived CDR1 and CDR2 are LGHNA and YSLEER. The CDR3 DNA follows: TGCGCCAGCAGCCAGCGGGGGGGAGAGACCCAGTACTTC. It specifies CASSQRGGETQYF.

This chain uses TRBV9 with TRBJ2-1, with TRBD1 matching over 9 bases. The CDR3 covers 14 residues. The trim removed 4 bases at V and 12 bases at J, leaving 11 bases unmatched. Germline V lookup: CDR1 SGDLS, CDR2 YYNGEE. The CDR3 region has the DNA TGTGCCAGCAGCACCGGGACAGGGACCCTTTTGCAGTTCTTC. Its translation: CASSTGTGTLLQFF. Based on the CDR3 plus reference TRBV9 and TRBJ2-1, the full variable domain is DSGVTQTPKHLITATGQRVTLRCSPRSGDLSVYWYQQSLDQGLQFLIQYYNGEERAKGNILERFSAQQFPDLHSELNLSSLELGDSALYFCASSTGTGTLLQFFGPGTRLTVL.

In its sample, this clone was seen a few times. This chain links TRBV27 with TRBJ2-1; 10 bases align to TRBD2. Germline trimming cut 5 bases from V and 10 bases from J; bases unmatched to any gene: 14. The CDR3 consists of 16 residues. Germline-derived CDR1 and CDR2 are MNHEY and SMNVEV (reference sequence). The CDR3 DNA is TGTGCCAGCAGTCACCCCCCCACTAGCGGGACTCGGGAGCAGTTCTTC. It codes for CASSHPPTSGTREQFF.

The genes are TRBV18 and TRBJ2-2; 10 positions match TRBD1. CDR1 is KGHSH, CDR2 LQKENI, per germline. The V gene end was trimmed by 4 bases and the J gene end by 5 bases; junction bases not matched to a gene: 7. The CDR3 is made up of 16 amino acids. The DNA of the CDR3 is TGTGCCAGCTCACGCGGGACAGGGGCTAGGACCGGGGAGCTGTTTTTT. Amino acid sequence: CASSRGTGARTGELFF.

The chain links TRBV29-1 to TRBJ1-2, with TRBD1 matching over 10 bases. Per the germline V gene, CDR1 is SQVTM and CDR2 is ANQGSEA. The junction had 6 bases not matched to a gene; V was cut back by 6 bases and J by 8 bases. The CDR3 covers 12 residues. The DNA of the CDR3 is TGCAGCGTGACGGGGACAGGGGAAGGCTACACCTTC. It specifies CSVTGTGEGYTF.

In this sample, this clone turned up once. The gene calls are TRBV5-6 and TRBJ1-1; TRBD1 is a possible D gene (6 bases). This CDR3 contains 19 residues. Deletions cut 2 bases from V and 0 bases from J, with 23 bases between. Germline V gene data show CDR1 as SGHDT and CDR2 as YYEEEE. CDR3 sequence: CASSFPDSDRPLMNTEAFF. The CDR3 DNA reads as TGTGCCAGCAGCTTCCCCGATTCCGACAGGCCTCTTATGAACACTGAAGCTTTCTTT.

The rearrangement uses TRBV15 and TRBJ1-5; unclear D gene. From germline, CDR1 is LNHNV and CDR2 YYDKDF (reference sequence). This CDR3 spans 20 amino acids. Trimming shortened V by 0 bases and J by 0 bases, and 21 bases separated the two germline ends. The CDR3 DNA reads TGTGCCACCAGCAGAGATTCCCCACGGACGGGGTTCCATAGCAATCAGCCCCAGCATTTT. Residues: CATSRDSPRTGFHSNQPQHF.

This sequence joins TRBV28 and TRBJ1-1, with TRBD1 matching 7 bases. The CDR3 length is 14 residues. CDR1 and CDR2 (germline): MDHEN, SYDVKM. V was clipped by 5 bases and J by 0 bases; unmatched bases: 3. Written as DNA, the CDR3 is TGTGCCAGCAGTCCGACAGGGTTGAACACTGAAGCTTTCTTT. It yields the protein CASSPTGLNTEAFF.

The chain has TRBV5-4 and TRBJ2-7; the match to TRBD1 covers 8 bases. CDR1 and CDR2 (germline): SGHNT, YYREEE (reference sequence). With V trimmed by 0 bases and J by 2 bases, 7 bases remained unmatched. This CDR3 has 16 residues. This CDR3 is CASSLAGTGLPYEQYF. The CDR3 coding sequence is TGTGCCAGCAGCTTGGCCGGGACAGGACTACCCTACGAGCAGTACTTC. The full variable domain, in which reference TRBV5-4 and TRBJ2-7 provide the parts outside the CDR3, is ETGVTQSPTHLIKTRGQQVTLRCSSQSGHNTVSWYQQALGQGPQFIFQYYREEENGRGNFPPRFSGLQFPNYSSELNVNALELDDSALYLCASSLAGTGLPYEQYFGPGTRLTVT.

This chain uses TRBV18 with TRBJ1-5; D possibly corresponds to TRBD1 (6 bases). The CDR3 totals 16 residues. Trimming left V 4 bases short and J 3 bases short, with 16 bases between. Germline V gene sequence: CDR1 KGHSH, CDR2 LQKENI. CDR3 amino acids: CASSLLSGQSNQPQHF. For the CDR3, the DNA is TGTGCCAGCTCACTTCTTTCAGGACAGTCCAATCAGCCCCAGCATTTT.

This clone was observed a handful of times. The chain recombines TRBV7-8 with TRBJ2-3; 7 nucleotides align to TRBD1. The CDR3 loop spans 14 amino acids. Per germline, CDR1 SGHVS and CDR2 FQNEAQ. Trimming at V came to 3 bases and at J to 5 bases, leaving 5 bases not matched to a gene. CDR3 region: CASSLGTVGDTQYF. CDR3 nucleotides: TGTGCCAGCAGCTTGGGGACAGTTGGAGATACGCAGTATTTT.

The chain is built from TRBV5-4 and TRBJ1-1; possibly TRBD1 for D (5 bases). Germline V gene data show CDR1 as SGHNT and CDR2 as YYREEE (reference sequence). V gave up 2 bases and J gave up 4 bases, with 12 bases separating them. The CDR3 has 14 amino acids. The CDR3 loop is CASSFGGMSTEAFF. The CDR3 bases are TGTGCCAGCAGCTTCGGGGGTATGAGCACTGAAGCTTTCTTT.

The CDR3 nucleotides are TGTGCCAGCAGCCTTCAACGGGGGGACACCGGGGAGCTGTTTTTT. The encoded protein is CASSLQRGDTGELFF. This chain connects TRBV7-2 to TRBJ2-2; 7 nucleotides line up with TRBD2. The CDR3 runs 15 residues. The junction had 6 bases not matched to a gene; V was cut back by 5 bases and J by 3 bases. Germline-derived CDR1 and CDR2 are SGHTA and FQGNSA. Full variable domain (remainder filled in from reference TRBV7-2 and TRBJ2-2): GAGVSQSPSNKVTEKGKDVELRCDPISGHTALYWYRQSLGQGLEFLIYFQGNSAPDKSGLPSDRFSAERTGGSVSTLTIQRTQQEDSAVYLCASSLQRGDTGELFFGEGSRLTVL.

The rearrangement uses TRBV5-5 and TRBJ2-2; TRBD2 matches 11 bases. The CDR3 has 17 residues. Unmatched junction bases numbered 5, after V lost 1 base and J lost 3 bases. Germline values: CDR1 SGHKS, CDR2 YYEKEE (reference sequence). The chain's CDR3 is CASSLTSGSQDTGELFF. The CDR3 DNA follows: TGTGCCAGCAGCTTGACTAGCGGGAGTCAGGACACCGGGGAGCTGTTTTTT.

The chain has TRBV28 and TRBJ1-2, with 11 bases fitting TRBD1. V shed 2 bases and J 4 bases; nucleotides not matched to a gene: 9. The germline CDR1 and CDR2 sequences are MDHEN and SYDVKM. This CDR3 spans 17 amino acids. CDR3 coding DNA: TGTGCCAGCAGTTTACCGGGACAGGGGGAGATTATCTATGGCTACACCTTC. This gives the protein CASSLPGQGEIIYGYTF.

The V and J genes are TRBV30 and TRBJ1-1; TRBD1 agrees at 8 bases. Trimming at V came to 8 bases and at J to 4 bases, leaving 3 bases not matched to a gene. The germline V gene has CDR1 GTSNPN and CDR2 SVGIG (reference sequence). The CDR3 length is 11 residues. CDR3 in amino acids: CAGTGGTEAFF. DNA of the CDR3: TGTGCCGGAACAGGGGGCACTGAAGCTTTCTTT.

Of note for this clone: The junction differs from germline at one of its ends, possibly a read error. J is TRBJ2-3 and V is TRBV7-9, with D maybe TRBD2 (6 bases). CDR3 length: 16 residues. Germline CDR1 reads SEHNR; CDR2 reads FQNEAQ (reference sequence). CDR3 sequence reads: CSSSLAIAALTDTQYF. CDR3 in DNA: TGTTCCAGCAGCTTAGCCATAGCGGCTCTCACAGATACGCAGTATTTT.

This chain links TRBV5-1 with TRBJ1-1, with 8 bases that match TRBD1. The CDR3 covers 16 residues. The ends lost 4 bases at V and 2 bases at J; junction bases unmatched: 10. Germline lookup yields CDR1 SGHRS and CDR2 YFSETQ. CDR3: CASSPNPGGKNTEAFF. In nucleotides, the CDR3 is TGCGCCAGCAGCCCCAATCCAGGGGGCAAAAACACTGAAGCTTTCTTT.